What follows are 16 T cell receptor beta chains derived from one specimen sequenced in a study of T cell responses to AZD1222 COVID-19 vaccine. Repertoires were generated with immunoSEQ multiplex PCR, while TCRdb's copy carries only in-frame clones and drops some. The repertoire holds 110,000 to 150,000 clones, with 85% to 90% as singletons. Sequenced here: peripheral blood, sampled on day 0 of AZD1222 vaccination. Receptors originate from an adult in good health.

The chain joins TRBV5-6 to TRBJ2-1; tentative D call: TRBD1 (6 bases). This CDR3 has 13 amino acids. Trimming shortened V by 7 bases and J by 5 bases, and 13 bases separated the two germline ends. The germline gives CDR1 SGHDT, CDR2 YYEEEE. The DNA for the CDR3 is TGTGCCAGCCTTACCTCAGGGGACAATGAGCAGTTCTTC. It translates to CASLTSGDNEQFF.

J is TRBJ2-6 and V is TRBV5-5, with 9 bases identical to TRBD2. Looked up from germline, CDR1 is SGHKS and CDR2 is YYEKEE (reference sequence). This CDR3 region has 18 residues. V shed 0 bases, J shed 0 bases, and the junction held 4 bases outside the gene matches. DNA for the CDR3: TGTGCCAGCAGCTTGGGGCTAGCGGGGAACTCTGGGGCCAACGTCCTGACTTTC. Translated, it gives CASSLGLAGNSGANVLTF. Drawing the rest from reference TRBV5-5 and TRBJ2-6, the complete variable domain is DAGVTQSPTHLIKTRGQQVTLRCSPISGHKSVSWYQQVLGQGPQFIFQYYEKEERGRGNFPDRFSARQFPNYSSELNVNALLLGDSALYLCASSLGLAGNSGANVLTFGAGSRLTVL.

This chain joins TRBV5-1 and TRBJ1-6; no reliable D call. Looked up from germline, CDR1 is SGHRS and CDR2 is YFSETQ. V was shortened by 2 bases and J by 9 bases, with 9 bases between the two germline ends. The CDR3 extends over 13 amino acids. The CDR3 loop is CASSLIERSPLHF. The DNA for the CDR3 is TGCGCCAGCAGCTTAATAGAACGTTCACCCCTCCACTTT.

This chain connects TRBV19 to TRBJ2-1; perhaps TRBD2 as D (6 bases). Trimming removed 5 bases at V and 2 bases at J, with 19 bases between. Germline V gives CDR1 LNHDA, CDR2 SQIVND (reference sequence). The CDR3 is made up of 17 amino acids. The CDR3 region has the DNA TGTGCCAGTAGTCCAAGAGGGTCGGGAGACCCCTACAATGAGCAGTTCTTC. Protein: CASSPRGSGDPYNEQFF.

This chain links TRBV27 with TRBJ2-1; D gene ambiguous. The CDR3 totals 14 residues. Germline CDR1 is MNHEY and CDR2 is SMNVEV (reference sequence). With 7 bases removed from V and 0 bases from J, the gap between germline ends came to 10 bases. CDR3 nucleotides: TGTGCCAGCAAAGGGCGGAGCTCCTACAATGAGCAGTTCTTC. It specifies CASKGRSSYNEQFF.

The rearrangement uses TRBV2 and TRBJ1-5; 7 bases agree with TRBD1. CDR3 length equals 14 residues. The germline gives CDR1 SNHLY, CDR2 FYNNEI. V gave up 6 bases and J gave up 0 bases; unmatched junction bases: 2. CDR3 loop: CASRKGASNQPQHF. In DNA form, the CDR3 reads TGTGCCAGCAGAAAGGGGGCTAGCAATCAGCCCCAGCATTTT.

The gene calls are TRBV6-4 and TRBJ1-1; D is ambiguous. Germline V gives CDR1 MRHNA, CDR2 SNTAGT. The CDR3 spans 13 residues. V lost 2 bases, J lost 0 bases, and 4 bases lay in between. The chain's CDR3 is CASSDTVNTEAFF. The CDR3 coding sequence is TGTGCCAGCAGTGACACAGTGAACACTGAAGCTTTCTTT.

The chain uses TRBV7-7 and TRBJ2-2; D is unclear. The CDR3 covers 15 residues. The V and J ends lost 2 bases and 6 bases respectively, with 13 bases between them. Germline lookup yields CDR1 SSHAT and CDR2 FNYEAQ (reference sequence). CDR3 sequence: CASSLTAAGAGELFF. DNA of the CDR3: TGTGCCAGCAGCTTAACGGCCGCCGGAGCCGGGGAGCTGTTTTTT.

This chain joins TRBV6-6 and TRBJ1-5; the D gene is possibly TRBD1 (5 bases). Germline CDR1 and CDR2: MNHNY and SVGAGI (reference sequence). CDR3 size: 14 residues. Between the trimmed V and J ends, which lost 2 bases and 4 bases, there was a span of 9 bases. Written as DNA, the CDR3 is TGTGCCAGCAGTTACCGACAGCCTAATCAGCCCCAGCATTTT. Its translation is CASSYRQPNQPQHF.

This sequence joins TRBV6-1 and TRBJ2-1; the D is unclear. Germline V gene sequence: CDR1 MNHNS, CDR2 SASEGT. V was clipped by 0 bases and J by 10 bases, with 13 bases between them. The CDR3 is 14 amino acids. The CDR3 is CASSEAWGNFEQFF. The CDR3 nucleotides read TGTGCCAGCAGTGAAGCGTGGGGTAACTTCGAGCAGTTCTTC.

The rearrangement links TRBV27 to TRBJ1-2, with 10 bases fitting TRBD1. CDR3 length: 14 amino acids. The trim removed 6 bases at V and 7 bases at J, leaving 8 bases unmatched. The V gene's germline CDR1 is MNHEY and CDR2 SMNVEV (reference sequence). The CDR3 sequence is CASRTWGQGPGYTF. The CDR3 DNA is TGTGCCAGCAGGACGTGGGGACAGGGGCCTGGCTACACCTTC.

This chain's CDR3 is CASSPKGRDGYTF. The CDR3 DNA sequence: TGTGCCAGCAGCCCAAAGGGCAGGGACGGCTACACCTTC. V is TRBV7-8 and J is TRBJ1-2, with D possibly being TRBD1 (5 bases). The CDR3 totals 13 residues. Between the trimmed V and J ends, which lost 5 bases and 8 bases, there was a span of 15 bases. Germline V gene sequence: CDR1 SGHVS, CDR2 FQNEAQ.

The chain couples TRBV5-4 to TRBJ1-4, with no clear D. This CDR3 has 13 amino acids. The germline gives CDR1 SGHNT, CDR2 YYREEE (reference sequence). V was shortened by 2 bases and J by 8 bases, with 10 bases between the two germline ends. DNA of the CDR3: TGTGCCAGCAGCTTCCATTCCGCCGAAAAACTGTTTTTT. It specifies CASSFHSAEKLFF.

J is TRBJ1-4 and V is TRBV7-8, with TRBD1 as a possible D gene (5 bases). The V gene lost 1 base and the J gene lost 13 bases, with 13 bases spanning the gap. The CDR3 is made up of 13 amino acids. Per the germline V gene, CDR1 is SGHVS and CDR2 is FQNEAQ. As DNA, the CDR3 is TGTGCCAGCAGCTTAGTCGGCAGGGTTAGACTGTTTTTT. The encoded protein is CASSLVGRVRLFF. The variable domain in full, completed from reference TRBV7-8 and TRBJ1-4, reads GAGVSQSPRYKVAKRGQDVALRCDPISGHVSLFWYQQALGQGPEFLTYFQNEAQLDKSGLPSDRFFAERPEGSVSTLKIQRTQQEDSAVYLCASSLVGRVRLFFGSGTQLSVL.

This rearrangement joins TRBV18 to TRBJ2-4; 8 bases map to TRBD2. V shed 1 base and J 6 bases; nucleotides not matched to a gene: 11. The CDR3 totals 17 residues. Per the germline V gene, CDR1 is KGHSH and CDR2 is LQKENI. CDR3 bases: TGTGCCAGCTCACCACTCGGTAGCGGGGCCGAAAGAAACATTCAGTACTTC. This translates into CASSPLGSGAERNIQYF.

This chain links TRBV4-1 with TRBJ2-1, with D tentatively TRBD2 (6 bases). Germline V CDR1 and CDR2: MGHRA, YSYEKL. The CDR3 is made up of 16 amino acids. Trimming removed 1 base from V and 7 bases from J, with 17 bases in between. CDR3 sequence reads: CASSQVARDFRNEQFF. The CDR3 DNA sequence: TGCGCCAGCAGCCAAGTGGCCAGGGACTTTAGGAATGAGCAGTTCTTC.